The 16 T cell receptor beta chains listed next were all sequenced from one sample in a study of blood T cell repertoires in COVID-19 (dated by TCRdb to the early 2020s). Library preparation used the immunoSEQ multiplex PCR assay. In its TCRdb copy, this immuneACCESS table keeps in-frame sequences only and misses some clones. Where compared with another copy, unresolved V genes explain less than half of these, and the others have no known cause. This sample is represented by about 140,000 clones; 65% to 90% of them were singletons. The top ten constitute around 8.2% of the sample. Sequenced input: peripheral blood. These receptors originate from a human donor in a cohort sampled during active COVID-19.

The V gene is TRBV28, the J gene TRBJ1-2; TRBD1 matches at 11 bases. The length of the CDR3 is 14 residues. Trimming removed 10 bases from V and 4 bases from J; junction bases left unmatched: 8. CDR1 is MDHEN and CDR2 is SYDVKM in the germline V gene. The CDR3 sequence is CATRTGGAGYGYTF. The CDR3 nucleotides are TGTGCCACTCGGACAGGGGGCGCCGGCTATGGCTACACCTTC.

This chain connects TRBV19 to TRBJ1-5, with D possibly being TRBD1 (6 bases). The CDR3 sequence is 15 residues long. The germline gives CDR1 LNHDA, CDR2 SQIVND (reference sequence). V lost 7 bases and J lost 2, with 15 bases in between. CDR3 protein: CASTPREGGNQPQHF. Here the CDR3 DNA reads TGTGCCAGTACCCCTAGAGAGGGGGGCAATCAGCCCCAGCATTTT.

This clone was observed a handful of times. The chain carries TRBV4-3 and TRBJ2-7, with 10 bases matching TRBD2. The J segment lost 2 bases and the V segment lost 0 bases, leaving 4 bases of the junction unmatched. The germline gives CDR1 LGHNA, CDR2 YSLEER. This CDR3 is 16 amino acids long. As DNA, the CDR3 is TGCGCCAGCAGCCAAGATAGTGGACTAGCGGCCTACGAGCAGTACTTC. Its translation is CASSQDSGLAAYEQYF.

This clone was observed a single time. The chain carries TRBV6-2 or TRBV6-3 and TRBJ2-3; the match to TRBD2 covers 13 bases. The CDR3 contains 17 residues. Looked up from germline, CDR1 is MNHEY and CDR2 is SVGEGT. The J segment lost 3 bases and the V segment lost 6 bases, leaving 9 bases of the junction unmatched. The CDR3 DNA reads TGTGCCAGCAGGCCTAGGACTAGCGGGAGCACGACAGATACGCAGTATTTT. Its protein product is CASRPRTSGSTTDTQYF.

The rearrangement joins TRBV5-6 to TRBJ1-2; 9 bases align to TRBD1. This CDR3 region has 18 residues. CDR1 and CDR2 (germline): SGHDT, YYEEEE. Trimming took 1 base from V and 3 from J; bases not matched to a gene: 13. The CDR3 protein is CASSLIIVRTGEYYGYTF. CDR3 DNA: TGTGCCAGCAGCTTGATAATCGTTCGGACAGGGGAATACTATGGCTACACCTTC. The variable domain in full, with the rest retrieved from reference TRBV5-6 and TRBJ1-2, is DAGVTQSPTHLIKTRGQQVTLRCSPKSGHDTVSWYQQALGQGPQFIFQYYEEEERQRGNFPDRFSGHQFPNYSSELNVNALLLGDSALYLCASSLIIVRTGEYYGYTFGSGTRLTVV.

V and J are TRBV2 and TRBJ2-1, with TRBD2 as a possible D gene (5 bases). CDR3 length equals 15 residues. V gave up 2 bases and J gave up 0 bases, with 8 bases separating them. Germline CDR1 SNHLY, CDR2 FYNNEI. CDR3 loop: CASSETGSSYNEQFF. CDR3 bases: TGTGCCAGCAGTGAAACGGGGAGCTCCTACAATGAGCAGTTCTTC.

The rearrangement uses TRBV7-9 and TRBJ2-2, with D maybe TRBD2 (6 bases). Germline-derived CDR1 and CDR2 are SEHNR and FQNEAQ (reference sequence). Trimming shortened V by 5 bases and J by 5 bases, and 15 bases separated the two germline ends. The CDR3 totals 15 residues. CDR3 coding DNA: TGTGCCAGCAGCCTCCGGGACTGGGAGACCGGGGAGCTGTTTTTT. Its translation: CASSLRDWETGELFF. Filled out from reference TRBV7-9 and TRBJ2-2, the complete variable domain reads DTGVSQNPRHKITKRGQNVTFRCDPISEHNRLYWYRQTLGQGPEFLTYFQNEAQLEKSRLLSDRFSAERPKGSFSTLEIQRTEQGDSAMYLCASSLRDWETGELFFGEGSRLTVL.

V usage is TRBV19 and J usage is TRBJ1-1; D not resolved. Trimming took 10 bases from V and 4 from J, leaving 19 bases between them. The CDR3 spans 14 residues. Germline CDR1 LNHDA, CDR2 SQIVND (reference sequence). The CDR3 loop reads CATRNTPRGTEAFF. For the CDR3, the DNA is TGTGCCACCCGGAATACACCCCGGGGCACTGAAGCTTTCTTT.

This rearrangement joins TRBV7-2 to TRBJ2-1; a weak D match, TRBD2 (6 bases). This CDR3 is built from 14 residues. The ends were cut back, 3 bases at V and 8 bases at J, with 14 bases in the middle. Germline V gives CDR1 SGHTA, CDR2 FQGNSA. DNA for the CDR3: TGTGCCAGCAGCTTTATGGGGGGAGACGATGAGCAGTTCTTC. It is translated as CASSFMGGDDEQFF.

V usage is TRBV19 and J usage is TRBJ2-1; TRBD1 agrees at 7 bases. The CDR3 length is 16 residues. Germline V gene data show CDR1 as LNHDA and CDR2 as SQIVND (reference sequence). V dropped 5 bases and J dropped 3; count of bases not matched to a gene: 10. This chain's CDR3 is CASSRFMGQLYNEQFF. CDR3 sequence (DNA): TGTGCCAGTAGTCGATTCATGGGACAGCTCTACAATGAGCAGTTCTTC.

This clone was found once. The chain combines TRBV11-2 with TRBJ2-1, with D hard to call. Germline V lookup: CDR1 SGHAT, CDR2 FQNNGV. V dropped 1 base and J dropped 6 bases, with 10 bases sitting between them. The CDR3 loop spans 14 amino acids. The CDR3 DNA follows: TGTGCCAGCAGCTTAGCGCATAGTTCCAATGAGCAGTTCTTC. Protein: CASSLAHSSNEQFF.

The chain carries TRBV5-4 and TRBJ2-3; the D is unclear. The CDR3 sequence is 15 residues long. The V end was cut by 3 bases, the J end by 1 base, with 12 bases between. Germline CDR1 SGHNT, CDR2 YYREEE (reference sequence). The CDR3 nucleotides are TGTGCCAGCAGCTCCCCCGGCCAGGGCACAGATACGCAGTATTTT. Translated: CASSSPGQGTDTQYF.

The gene calls are TRBV27 and TRBJ2-7; 16 nucleotides line up with TRBD2. Germline V gene sequence: CDR1 MNHEY, CDR2 SMNVEV (reference sequence). The CDR3 runs to 19 residues. V lost 5 bases and J lost 1; bases outside the gene matches: 11. The chain's CDR3 is CASSPTGLAGGPGSYEQYF. As DNA, the CDR3 is TGTGCCAGCAGTCCTACGGGACTAGCGGGAGGGCCGGGTTCCTACGAGCAGTACTTC.

J is TRBJ2-6 and V is TRBV5-1; 8 bases match TRBD2. The junction had 9 bases not matched to a gene; V was cut back by 5 bases and J by 2 bases. Germline CDR1 is SGHRS and CDR2 is YFSETQ. This CDR3 spans 17 amino acids. CDR3 DNA: TGCGCCAGCAGTGTGCGGGGGGCGGATGCTGGGGCCAACGTCCTGACTTTC. This gives the protein CASSVRGADAGANVLTF.

The table lists this clone with a count of one. The chain uses TRBV7-3 and TRBJ2-7; 10 nucleotides agree with TRBD2. J gave up 2 bases and V 5 bases, and 6 bases lay outside the gene matches. Germline-derived CDR1 and CDR2 are SGHTA and FQGTGA. The CDR3 loop spans 15 amino acids. CDR3 bases: TGTGCCAGCAGCGAGCGAGCGGGAGGGCCCTACGAGCAGTACTTC. This gives the protein CASSERAGGPYEQYF.

This chain links TRBV5-1 with TRBJ2-3, with TRBD2 matching 8 bases. The V segment lost 1 base and the J segment 2 bases; nucleotides outside the gene matches: 9. The CDR3 is 17 residues long. CDR1 SGHRS and CDR2 YFSETQ come from the germline V gene. The CDR3 nucleotides read TGCGCCAGCAGCTTGTCGGCTAGCGGGCACTCCACAGATACGCAGTATTTT. Translated: CASSLSASGHSTDTQYF. The full variable domain, in which reference TRBV5-1 and TRBJ2-3 provide the parts outside the CDR3, is KAGVTQTPRYLIKTRGQQVTLSCSPISGHRSVSWYQQTPGQGLQFLFEYFSETQRNKGNFPGRFSGRQFSNSRSEMNVSTLELGDSALYLCASSLSASGHSTDTQYFGPGTRLTVL.